The TCR beta chain under discussion was sequenced for a study of Ad26.COV2.S vaccination and SARS-CoV-2 variants (dated by TCRdb to 2020 to 2022). Regarding the study in general: Donors in the vaccine arm were drawn from COV1001, a phase I-IIa trial of Ad26.COV2.S in healthy adults that was multicentre, randomized, double-blind and placebo-controlled. Dosing of Ad26.COV2.S was intramuscular, at either 5x10^10 or 1x10^11 viral particles, delivered as one shot or as two shots spaced 56 days apart. The specificity and breadth of SARS-CoV-2-reactive T cell receptors after Ad26.COV2.S vaccination were assessed by TCRbeta repertoire sequencing. A total of 32 samples were included in the TCR-sequenced set, comprising some 20 Ad26.COV2.S vaccine recipients, 5 placebo recipients and 8 SARS-CoV-2 convalescent individuals. Participants in the trial were split at random into five groups of five each, receiving low-dose or high-dose Ad26.COV2.S once or twice, or else placebo on both occasions. Throughout the experiments and outcome assessment, investigators stayed blinded to trial group allocation. What the work shows at the level of the full study, not this receptor alone: Higher spike-specific TCR breadth was observed in Ad26.COV2.S recipients than in placebo recipients (P = 0.0014). The study was not powered to compare responses between vaccine doses or regimens. The authors noted that total T cell responses may have been underestimated by the TCR breadth and depth analyses. After vaccination, spike-specific CD8+ and CD4+ T cell responses were reported to show substantial breadth. Vaccine and placebo recipients had similar non-spike TCR breadth, a finding consistent with the vaccine containing only spike.

Notes on this clone: Which antigen it targets is not known. Base-call qualities are not available, and no considerably larger clone is one nucleotide away.

As encoded in the germline V gene, CDR1 is LGHNT while CDR2 is FRNRAP. V and J lose 0 bases and 6 bases, and a span of 16 bases separates them. The CDR3 has 16 amino acids, counting the end cysteine and phenylalanine. Of all the DNA, just the CDR3 is kept, 48 bases in frame from base 1. The immunoSEQ Assay was used to sequence TCRbeta CDR3 regions. After extraction, genomic DNA underwent amplification by bias-controlled multiplex PCR, followed by high-throughput sequencing. As for the authors' bioinformatics: To quantify the absolute abundance of every unique TCRbeta CDR3 region, sequences were collapsed and filtered. Usable DNA was measured by amplifying reference genes present in all nucleated cells, and TCRbeta template counts were normalized to that usable DNA to estimate T cell fraction. Repertoire TCRs were annotated as SARS-CoV-2-specific when V gene, CDR3 amino acid sequence and J gene were exactly matched to a known reactive TCR set. MIRA supplied the reference SARS-CoV-2 TCR set, which was filtered for enrichment in COVID-19-positive ImmuneCODE repertoires so that public or cross-reactive TCRs were removed. Based on the MIRA antigens, annotated TCRs were further analysed at the level of specific ORF or position within ORF. Depth was the summed frequency of annotated unique rearrangements, while breadth was defined as annotated unique rearrangements over total unique productive rearrangements. Two-sided Wilcoxon rank-sum tests were used to compare TCR breadth between groups. This is the immuneACCESS table as TCRdb keeps it, with only in-frame sequences that have V and J called. A part of the clones is gone; compared with another copy, unresolved V genes explain less than half, and the rest is unexplained. The V and J calls and clone size are taken from that table; D and trimming were inferred from the DNA. The sample includes about 480,000 clones, with approximately 88% observed a single time. Around 13% of the sample belongs to the ten largest clones.

Per the publication, the treatment or condition label means: roughly 19 received Ad26.COV2.S at low or high dose, single or two shots; 5 received placebo; per-sample allocation not given. Repertoires of vaccine and placebo recipients were sequenced from samples collected on day 63 after the first injection. In Cohort 1b, roughly 26 adults aged 18-55 years were enrolled at a single site in Boston, USA, between 29 July and 7 August 2020. Ad26.COV2.S was a replication-incompetent adenovirus type 26 vector expressing a prefusion-stabilized SARS-CoV-2 spike protein from the original Wuhan strain. This clonotype originated in a person between 18 and 59 years old who received the Ad26.COV2.S COVID-19 vaccine or a placebo. The source material was peripheral blood, sampled in a trial of Ad26.COV2.S vaccine versus placebo. The V and J genes are TRBV12-5 and TRBJ2-3; the D gene assignment is ambiguous. The DNA reads as follows: TGTGCTAGTGGTTTGGTAGTGGGCAGCTTCCCGGATACGCAGTATTTT. Translation gives CASGLVVGSFPDTQYF.